One sample yielded the 10 T cell receptor beta chains listed below, sequenced in a study of blood T cells in healthy people across ages. A second PCR, run for about 6 to 11 cycles, used a sample-barcoded 5' primer plus a J-beta primer mix. TCRdb independently ran MiXCR on the 5' RACE reads; one entry per CDR3 protein. The sample lists approximately 800,000 distinct CDR3 sequences; approximately 60% were seen once. Sequenced material: blood. Receptors originate from a man in his forties in good health.

The count of this clonotype is one. The CDR3, as DNA: TGTGCCAGCAGCCAAGGCGAGGGACAGACGGAAAAACTGTTTTTT. Its protein product is CASSQGEGQTEKLFF. The V call is TRBV3-1, the J call TRBJ1-4; 7 bases fit TRBD1. Trimming took 1 base from V and 8 from J; bases not matched to a gene: 7. CDR3 length: 15 amino acids. Germline values: CDR1 LGHDT, CDR2 YNNKEL (reference sequence).

This clonotype was found a few times. V and J are TRBV6-5 and TRBJ2-5; tentatively, D is TRBD2 (6 bases). Germline values: CDR1 MNHEY, CDR2 SVGAGI. Trimming stripped 6 bases from V and 4 bases from J, with 12 bases between. The CDR3 covers 13 residues. CDR3 residues: CASRHPGLETQYF. CDR3 bases: TGTGCCAGCAGACATCCGGGACTAGAGACCCAGTACTTC.

Details on this clonotype: A clone one base away is much larger, so this may be a read error. The rearrangement joins TRBV6-5 to TRBJ1-6; TRBD1 aligns across 7 bases. The CDR3 sequence is 14 residues long. The germline CDR1 and CDR2 sequences are MNHEY and SVGAGI. J lost 5 bases, V lost 7 bases, and 5 bases had no gene match. The CDR3 here is CASNVGTDNSPLHF. For the CDR3, the DNA is TGTGCCAGCAATGTGGGGACAGATAATTCACCCCTCCACTTT.

The chain links TRBV12-3 or TRBV12-4 to TRBJ2-5; 9 positions agree with TRBD2. There are 17 residues in the CDR3. The V gene end was trimmed by 6 bases and the J gene end by 2 bases; junction bases not matched to a gene: 13. The DNA of the CDR3 is TGTGCCAGCAGCCTCTCGTGGAGCGGGGGGAAACAAGAGACCCAGTACTTC. It is translated as CASSLSWSGGKQETQYF.

This clonotype has a single count. J is TRBJ2-4 and V is TRBV3-1, with 9 bases that match TRBD1. The CDR3 spans 17 residues. Germline values: CDR1 LGHDT, CDR2 YNNKEL (reference sequence). V was clipped by 5 bases and J by 0 bases; unmatched bases: 8. The CDR3 DNA sequence: TGTGCCAGCAGCAGCCGGGACAGGGCCCTAGCCAAAAACATTCAGTACTTC. It codes for CASSSRDRALAKNIQYF.

This clonotype appeared a few times. This sequence joins TRBV20-1 and TRBJ2-3; TRBD1 matches 9 bases. The V segment lost 5 bases and the J segment 3 bases; nucleotides outside the gene matches: 12. CDR1 DFQATT and CDR2 SNEGSKA come from the germline V gene (reference sequence). The CDR3 contains 16 residues. Here the CDR3 reads CSAFLNTGGTTDTQYF. The CDR3 DNA reads as TGCAGTGCTTTCCTCAACACAGGGGGCACGACAGATACGCAGTATTTT.

The gene calls are TRBV25-1 and TRBJ2-5, with D maybe TRBD1 (5 bases). Near its end, the DNA agrees better with TRBJ2-7, so the J call may be wrong. Germline V gene sequence: CDR1 MGHDK, CDR2 SYGVNS. The CDR3 loop spans 14 amino acids. CDR3 nucleotide sequence: TGTGCCAGCAGTGAACCCCGGACAATCCACGAGCAGTACTTC. Translated, it gives CASSEPRTIHEQYF.

CDR3 loop: CASSSFNSGFYEQYF. The CDR3 region has the DNA TGTGCCAGCAGTTCCTTTAATAGCGGGTTCTACGAGCAGTACTTC. The chain has TRBV28 and TRBJ2-7, with 7 bases fitting TRBD2. After removal of 4 bases from V and 3 bases from J, the junction contained 9 bases not matched to a gene. Germline V lookup: CDR1 MDHEN, CDR2 SYDVKM. The CDR3 runs to 15 residues.

This chain links TRBV3-1 with TRBJ2-7; D unclear. Germline V gene lookup returns CDR1 LGHDT and CDR2 YNNKEL (reference sequence). V was trimmed by 2 bases and J by 6 bases, leaving 17 bases between them. This CDR3 has 15 amino acids. The CDR3: CASSQNLASRSEQYF. Here the CDR3 DNA reads TGTGCCAGCAGCCAAAATCTCGCTTCGAGATCCGAGCAGTACTTC.

J is TRBJ2-1 and V is TRBV11-2, with D perhaps matching TRBD2 (6 bases). Trimming cost V 3 bases and J 9 bases, with 15 bases left between them. Germline V gene data show CDR1 as SGHAT and CDR2 as FQNNGV. The CDR3 is 14 residues long. Written as DNA, the CDR3 is TGTGCCAGCAGCTTTCCAATGGAGGGCCGTGAGCAGTTCTTC. It specifies CASSFPMEGREQFF.